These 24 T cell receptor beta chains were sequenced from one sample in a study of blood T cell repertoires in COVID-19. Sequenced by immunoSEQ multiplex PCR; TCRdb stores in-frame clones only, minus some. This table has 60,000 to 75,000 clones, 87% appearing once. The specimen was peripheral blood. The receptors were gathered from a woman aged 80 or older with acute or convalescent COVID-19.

In nucleotides, the CDR3 is TGTGCCAGCACCATTACTCGGGGTCAGCCCCAGCATTTT. Translation gives CASTITRGQPQHF. V is TRBV12-3 or TRBV12-4 and J is TRBJ1-5; D not certain. The CDR3 runs to 13 residues. V lost 7 bases and J lost 6, with 13 bases in between.

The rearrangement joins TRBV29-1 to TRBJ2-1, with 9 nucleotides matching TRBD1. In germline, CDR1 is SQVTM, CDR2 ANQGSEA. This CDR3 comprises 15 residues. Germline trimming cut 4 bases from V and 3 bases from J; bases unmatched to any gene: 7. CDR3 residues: CSVGGRDRVYNEQFF. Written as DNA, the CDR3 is TGCAGCGTTGGGGGCCGGGACAGGGTCTACAATGAGCAGTTCTTC.

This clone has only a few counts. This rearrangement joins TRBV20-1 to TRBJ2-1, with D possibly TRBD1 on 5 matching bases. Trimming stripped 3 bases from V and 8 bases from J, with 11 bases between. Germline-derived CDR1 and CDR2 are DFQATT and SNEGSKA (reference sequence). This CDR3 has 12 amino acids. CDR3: CSASEGADEQFF. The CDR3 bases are TGCAGTGCTAGTGAAGGGGCTGATGAGCAGTTCTTC.

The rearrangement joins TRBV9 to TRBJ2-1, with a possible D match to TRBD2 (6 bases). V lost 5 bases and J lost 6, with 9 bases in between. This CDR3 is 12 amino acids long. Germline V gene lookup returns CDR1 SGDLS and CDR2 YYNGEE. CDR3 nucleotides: TGTGCCAGCAGTGAGACTAGCAATGAGCAGTTCTTC. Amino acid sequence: CASSETSNEQFF. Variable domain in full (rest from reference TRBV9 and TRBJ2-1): DSGVTQTPKHLITATGQRVTLRCSPRSGDLSVYWYQQSLDQGLQFLIQYYNGEERAKGNILERFSAQQFPDLHSELNLSSLELGDSALYFCASSETSNEQFFGPGTRLTVL.

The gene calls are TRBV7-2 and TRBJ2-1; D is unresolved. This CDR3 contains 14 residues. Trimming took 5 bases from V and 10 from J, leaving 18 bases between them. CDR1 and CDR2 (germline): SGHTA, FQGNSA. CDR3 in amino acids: CASSPSFGVREQFF. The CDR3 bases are TGTGCCAGCAGCCCCTCCTTTGGAGTCCGAGAGCAGTTCTTC.

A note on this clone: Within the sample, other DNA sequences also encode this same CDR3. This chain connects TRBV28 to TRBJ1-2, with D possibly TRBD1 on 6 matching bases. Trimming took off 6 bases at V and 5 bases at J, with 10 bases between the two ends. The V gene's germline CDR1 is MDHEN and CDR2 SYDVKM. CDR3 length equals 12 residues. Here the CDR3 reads CASRGQMYGYTF. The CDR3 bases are TGTGCCAGCAGGGGACAAATGTATGGCTACACCTTC.

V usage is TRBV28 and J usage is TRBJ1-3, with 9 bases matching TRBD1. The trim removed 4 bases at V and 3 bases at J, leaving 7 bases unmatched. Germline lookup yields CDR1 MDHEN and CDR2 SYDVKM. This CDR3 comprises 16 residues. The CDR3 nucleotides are TGTGCCAGCAGTTCATACTCGGACAGGGGTGGAAACACCATATATTTT. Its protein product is CASSSYSDRGGNTIYF.

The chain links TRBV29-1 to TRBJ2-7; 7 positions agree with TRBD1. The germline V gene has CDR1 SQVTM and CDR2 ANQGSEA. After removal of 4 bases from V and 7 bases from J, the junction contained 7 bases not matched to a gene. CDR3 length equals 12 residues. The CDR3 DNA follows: TGCAGCGTTGTGGGACAGTCAAGGGAGCAGTACTTC. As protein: CSVVGQSREQYF.

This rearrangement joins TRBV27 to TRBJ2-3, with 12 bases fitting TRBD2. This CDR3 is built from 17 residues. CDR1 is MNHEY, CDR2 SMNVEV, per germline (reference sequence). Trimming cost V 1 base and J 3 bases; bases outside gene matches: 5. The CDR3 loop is CASSLYTSGRTTDTQYF. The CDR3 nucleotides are TGTGCCAGCAGTTTATATACTAGCGGGAGGACAACAGATACGCAGTATTTT.

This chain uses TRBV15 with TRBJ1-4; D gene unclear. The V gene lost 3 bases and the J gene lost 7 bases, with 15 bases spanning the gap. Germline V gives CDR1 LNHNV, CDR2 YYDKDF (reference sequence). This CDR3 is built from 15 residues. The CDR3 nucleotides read TGTGCCACCAGCAGTTCGGGTAGTTCTGGTGAAAAACTGTTTTTT. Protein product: CATSSSGSSGEKLFF.

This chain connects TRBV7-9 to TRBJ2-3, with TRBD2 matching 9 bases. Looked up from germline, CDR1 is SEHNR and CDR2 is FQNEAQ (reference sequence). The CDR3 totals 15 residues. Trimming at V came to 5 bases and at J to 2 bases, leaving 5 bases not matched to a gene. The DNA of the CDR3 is TGTGCCAGCAGCCGACTAGCGGTTACCACAGATACGCAGTATTTT. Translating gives CASSRLAVTTDTQYF.

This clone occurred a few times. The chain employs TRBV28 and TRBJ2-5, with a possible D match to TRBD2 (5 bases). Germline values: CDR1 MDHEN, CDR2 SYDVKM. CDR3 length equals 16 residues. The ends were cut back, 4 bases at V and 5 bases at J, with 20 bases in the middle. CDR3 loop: CASSSTGIGVLETQYF. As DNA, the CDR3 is TGTGCCAGCAGTTCAACGGGGATCGGGGTTCTGGAGACCCAGTACTTC. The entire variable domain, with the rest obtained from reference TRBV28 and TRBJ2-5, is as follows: DVKVTQSSRYLVKRTGEKVFLECVQDMDHENMFWYRQDPGLGLRLIYFSYDVKMKEKGDIPEGYSVSREKKERFSLILESASTNQTSMYLCASSSTGIGVLETQYFGPGTRLLVL.

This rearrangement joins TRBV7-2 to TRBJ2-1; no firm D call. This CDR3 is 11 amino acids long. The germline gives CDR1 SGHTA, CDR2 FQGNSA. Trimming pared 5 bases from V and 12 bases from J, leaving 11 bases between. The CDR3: CASSEALRQFF. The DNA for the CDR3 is TGTGCCAGCAGCGAGGCCTTAAGGCAGTTCTTC.

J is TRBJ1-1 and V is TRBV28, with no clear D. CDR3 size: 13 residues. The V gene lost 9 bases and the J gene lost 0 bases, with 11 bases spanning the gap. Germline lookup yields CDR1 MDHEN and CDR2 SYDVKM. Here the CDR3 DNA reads TGTGCCAGTCGGGTGAAGGTGAACACTGAAGCTTTCTTT. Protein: CASRVKVNTEAFF.

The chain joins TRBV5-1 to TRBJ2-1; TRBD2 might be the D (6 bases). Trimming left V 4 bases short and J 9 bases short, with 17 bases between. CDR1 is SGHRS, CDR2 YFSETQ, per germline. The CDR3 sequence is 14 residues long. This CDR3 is CASSRDSLSSEQFF. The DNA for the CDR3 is TGCGCCAGCAGCAGGGACTCACTTAGTTCTGAGCAGTTCTTC. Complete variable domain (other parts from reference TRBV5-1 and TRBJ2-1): KAGVTQTPRYLIKTRGQQVTLSCSPISGHRSVSWYQQTPGQGLQFLFEYFSETQRNKGNFPGRFSGRQFSNSRSEMNVSTLELGDSALYLCASSRDSLSSEQFFGPGTRLTVL.

CDR3 sequence (DNA): TGTGCCAGTAATTCTTTTTCTGTAAACTTCAATGAGCAGTTCTTC. This encodes CASNSFSVNFNEQFF. V gene TRBV19 combines with J gene TRBJ2-1, with D unclear. The CDR3 extends over 15 amino acids. CDR1 is LNHDA and CDR2 is SQIVND in the germline V gene (reference sequence). The V end lost 7 bases, the J end lost 6 bases, and 19 bases lay between the germline ends. The full variable domain, its missing parts supplied by reference TRBV19 and TRBJ2-1, is DGGITQSPKYLFRKEGQNVTLSCEQNLNHDAMYWYRQDPGQGLRLIYYSQIVNDFQKGDIAEGYSVSREKKESFPLTVTSAQKNPTAFYLCASNSFSVNFNEQFFGPGTRLTVL.

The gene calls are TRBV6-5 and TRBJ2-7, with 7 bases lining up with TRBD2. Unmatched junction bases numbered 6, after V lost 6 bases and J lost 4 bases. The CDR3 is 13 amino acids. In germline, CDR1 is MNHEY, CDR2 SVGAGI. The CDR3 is CASRAGVWYEQYF. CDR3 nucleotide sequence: TGTGCCAGCAGGGCGGGAGTATGGTACGAGCAGTACTTC.

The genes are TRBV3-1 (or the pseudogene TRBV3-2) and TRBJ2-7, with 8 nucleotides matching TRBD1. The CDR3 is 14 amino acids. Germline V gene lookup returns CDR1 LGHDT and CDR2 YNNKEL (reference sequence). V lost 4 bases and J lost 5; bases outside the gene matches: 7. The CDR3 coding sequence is TGTGCCAGCAGCCGTCAGGGGGCTAGAGACGAGCAGTACTTC. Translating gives CASSRQGARDEQYF.

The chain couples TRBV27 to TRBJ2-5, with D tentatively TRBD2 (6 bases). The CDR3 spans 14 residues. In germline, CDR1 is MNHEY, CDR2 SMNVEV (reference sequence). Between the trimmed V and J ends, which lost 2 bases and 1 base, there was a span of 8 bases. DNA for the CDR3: TGTGCCAGCAGTTTACTGGGAGGCCAAGAGACCCAGTACTTC. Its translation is CASSLLGGQETQYF.

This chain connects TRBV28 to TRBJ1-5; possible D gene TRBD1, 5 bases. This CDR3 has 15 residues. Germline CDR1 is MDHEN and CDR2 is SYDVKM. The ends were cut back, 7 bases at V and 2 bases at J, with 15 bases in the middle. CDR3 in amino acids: CASTPAGGGNQPQHF. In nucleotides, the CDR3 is TGTGCCAGCACCCCCGCCGGGGGTGGCAATCAGCCCCAGCATTTT.

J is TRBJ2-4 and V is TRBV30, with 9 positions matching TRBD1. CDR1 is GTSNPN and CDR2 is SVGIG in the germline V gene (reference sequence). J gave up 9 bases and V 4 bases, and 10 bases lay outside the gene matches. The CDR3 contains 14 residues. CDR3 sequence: CAWNQDRGLSIQYF. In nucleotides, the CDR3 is TGTGCCTGGAACCAGGACAGGGGATTGAGCATTCAGTACTTC. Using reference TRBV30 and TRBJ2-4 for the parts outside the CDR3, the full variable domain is SQTIHQWPATLVQPVGSPLSLECTVEGTSNPNLYWYRQAAGRGLQLLFYSVGIGQISSEVPQNLSASRPQDRQFILSSKKLLLSDSGFYLCAWNQDRGLSIQYFGAGTRLSVL.

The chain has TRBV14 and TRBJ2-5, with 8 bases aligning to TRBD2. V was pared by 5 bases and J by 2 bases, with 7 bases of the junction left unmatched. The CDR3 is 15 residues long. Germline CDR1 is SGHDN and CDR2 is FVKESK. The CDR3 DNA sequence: TGTGCCAGCAGCAGTGAGTTAGCGGGGCAAGAGACCCAGTACTTC. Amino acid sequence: CASSSELAGQETQYF.

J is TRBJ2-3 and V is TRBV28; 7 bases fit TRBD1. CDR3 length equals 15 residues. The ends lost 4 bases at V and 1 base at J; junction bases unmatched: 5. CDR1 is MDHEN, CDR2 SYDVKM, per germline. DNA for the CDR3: TGTGCCAGCAGTTCCCGGACAGGACGCACAGATACGCAGTATTTT. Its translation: CASSSRTGRTDTQYF.

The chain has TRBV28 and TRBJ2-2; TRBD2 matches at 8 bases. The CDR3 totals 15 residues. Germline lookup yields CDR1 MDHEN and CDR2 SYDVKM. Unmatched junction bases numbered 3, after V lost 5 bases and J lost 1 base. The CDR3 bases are TGTGCCAGCAGTACGGGAGGGAAGAACACCGGGGAGCTGTTTTTT. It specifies CASSTGGKNTGELFF.